These 18 T cell receptor beta chains were all obtained from the same sample, sequenced in a study of radiotherapy plus CTLA-4 blockade in lung cancer. TCRdb's copy holds only in-frame clones and misses some; the assay was immunoSEQ multiplex PCR. The table has 12,000 to 15,000 clones, roughly two thirds seen once; the top ten hold 50% to 65%. Sample: peripheral blood, taken from a patient treated with radiotherapy plus ipilimumab. These TCRs come from a human donor with non-small cell lung cancer whose response to radiotherapy plus ipilimumab could not be evaluated.

The gene calls are TRBV2 and TRBJ2-3; TRBD2 is a possible D gene (5 bases). The CDR3 sequence is 10 residues long. Trimming stripped 8 bases from V and 10 bases from J, with 10 bases between. CDR1 and CDR2 from the germline V gene are SNHLY and FYNNEI. The CDR3 reads CASLLGAQYF. The CDR3 DNA reads TGTGCCAGCCTACTAGGAGCGCAGTATTTT.

Details on this clone: The sample contains more than one DNA sequence encoding this CDR3. The chain couples TRBV5-8 to TRBJ2-7; weak D call: TRBD1 (7 bases). CDR1 is SGHTS and CDR2 is YDEGEE in the germline V gene. This CDR3 has 14 residues. The V end lost 1 base, the J end lost 3 bases, and 11 bases lay between the germline ends. The CDR3, as DNA: TGTGCCAGCAGCTTGCGCGGGACAGACTACGAGCAGTACTTC. It codes for CASSLRGTDYEQYF.

This clone was detected a few times. The junction departs from germline at one end; a sequencing error may be responsible. The chain has TRBV5-1 and TRBJ1-3; tentatively, D is TRBD1 (6 bases). CDR3 length: 14 residues. Germline values: CDR1 SGHRS, CDR2 YFSETQ. The CDR3 nucleotides read TGTGCCAGCAGCTTCAGGGGTGCCGGAAACACCATATATTTT. Encoded protein: CASSFRGAGNTIYF.

The chain employs TRBV30 and TRBJ2-1, with TRBD2 matching over 8 bases. The germline gives CDR1 GTSNPN, CDR2 SVGIG (reference sequence). This CDR3 region has 15 residues. Germline trimming cut 0 bases from V and 5 bases from J; bases unmatched to any gene: 6. As DNA, the CDR3 is TGTGCCTGGAGTGTACCAGCGGGGGCCAACAATGAGCAGTTCTTC. This translates into CAWSVPAGANNEQFF. Full variable domain (outside the CDR3, taken from reference TRBV30 and TRBJ2-1): SQTIHQWPATLVQPVGSPLSLECTVEGTSNPNLYWYRQAAGRGLQLLFYSVGIGQISSEVPQNLSASRPQDRQFILSSKKLLLSDSGFYLCAWSVPAGANNEQFFGPGTRLTVL.

The chain recombines TRBV7-2 with TRBJ1-5; the D gene is possibly TRBD1 (6 bases). V was pared by 6 bases and J by 4 bases, with 16 bases between. The CDR3 runs to 15 residues. In germline, CDR1 is SGHTA, CDR2 FQGNSA. CDR3 residues: CASRLGGVENQPQHF. The CDR3 DNA reads TGTGCCAGCAGACTAGGGGGGGTCGAAAATCAGCCCCAGCATTTT.

This chain uses TRBV11-2 with TRBJ2-5; tentatively, D is TRBD2 (5 bases). Germline lookup yields CDR1 SGHAT and CDR2 FQNNGV. The CDR3 has 16 residues. The V end was cut by 2 bases, the J end by 4 bases, with 17 bases between. As DNA, the CDR3 is TGTGCCAGCAGCTTAACCGTTTCGCGGGCCTCAGAGACCCAGTACTTC. This translates into CASSLTVSRASETQYF.

This chain links TRBV9 with TRBJ1-6; a weak D match, TRBD1 (5 bases). Germline V gene data show CDR1 as SGDLS and CDR2 as YYNGEE. Trimming cost V 4 bases and J 9 bases, with 14 bases left between them. This CDR3 is built from 14 residues. CDR3 loop: CASSPDSSSSPLHF. The CDR3 nucleotides are TGTGCCAGCAGCCCTGACAGTTCGAGTTCACCCCTCCACTTT.

This sequence joins TRBV9 and TRBJ2-1; the match to TRBD2 covers 8 bases. The CDR3 loop spans 16 amino acids. Unmatched junction bases numbered 8, after V lost 0 bases and J lost 6 bases. In germline, CDR1 is SGDLS, CDR2 YYNGEE. The CDR3 bases are TGTGCCAGCAGCGTAGGGTATGCGGGGGGTATCAATGAGCAGTTCTTC. Protein product: CASSVGYAGGINEQFF.

The chain joins TRBV7-7 to TRBJ2-7, with 9 bases that match TRBD2. This CDR3 has 21 residues. Germline lookup yields CDR1 SSHAT and CDR2 FNYEAQ (reference sequence). The V segment lost 5 bases and the J segment 0 bases; nucleotides outside the gene matches: 23. CDR3 in DNA: TGTGCCAGCAGCCTCCTGGCTCCCCGGGTTAGCGGGGGCTCCAGCTCCTACGAGCAGTACGTC. Encoded protein: CASSLLAPRVSGGSSSYEQYV.

CDR3 residues: CASSLNPGHYGYTF. The CDR3 DNA follows: TGTGCCAGCAGTTTAAACCCAGGCCACTATGGCTACACCTTC. V gene TRBV11-1 combines with J gene TRBJ1-2; D unclear. This CDR3 has 14 amino acids. Germline-derived CDR1 and CDR2 are SGHAT and FQDESV (reference sequence). The ends were cut back, 6 bases at V and 3 bases at J, with 14 bases in the middle.

The chain employs TRBV4-3 and TRBJ2-2; tentative D call: TRBD2 (6 bases). The germline V gene encodes CDR1 LGHNA and CDR2 YSLEER. V was clipped by 3 bases and J by 1 base, with 12 bases between them. CDR3 length: 16 amino acids. The chain's CDR3 is CASSHRPGLNTGELFF. CDR3 in DNA: TGCGCCAGCAGCCATCGGCCGGGACTGAACACCGGGGAGCTGTTTTTT.

The chain carries TRBV19 and TRBJ2-7; D is ambiguous. Germline lookup yields CDR1 LNHDA and CDR2 SQIVND (reference sequence). The CDR3 is 13 amino acids. With 9 bases removed from V and 1 base from J, the gap between germline ends came to 13 bases. This CDR3 reads CASWVSRSYEQYV. For the CDR3, the DNA is TGTGCCAGCTGGGTGTCCAGGTCCTACGAGCAGTACGTC.

This chain uses TRBV10-2 with TRBJ2-7; possible D gene TRBD2, 6 bases. The ends were cut back, 3 bases at V and 2 bases at J, with 11 bases in the middle. The germline V gene encodes CDR1 WSHSY and CDR2 SAAADI. CDR3 length: 14 residues. CDR3 DNA: TGCGCCAGCAGTGACGGCGGGGCCGCCTACGAGCAGTACGTC. It specifies CASSDGGAAYEQYV.

This clone was detected a few times. The chain is built from TRBV5-5 and TRBJ2-7; the match to TRBD2 covers 9 bases. This CDR3 region has 16 residues. Germline lookup yields CDR1 SGHKS and CDR2 YYEKEE (reference sequence). V was clipped by 4 bases and J by 3 bases; unmatched bases: 11. The CDR3 sequence is CASSTEGLASLYEQYF. In nucleotides, the CDR3 is TGTGCCAGCAGCACAGAAGGACTAGCGAGCCTCTACGAGCAGTACTTC.

The chain carries TRBV5-5 and TRBJ1-3, with D uncertain. The CDR3 spans 16 residues. V was cut by 4 bases and J by 0 bases, with 14 bases left in between. From germline, CDR1 is SGHKS and CDR2 YYEKEE (reference sequence). The CDR3 bases are TGTGCCAGCAGCGGAATTACAGTTAACTCTGGAAACACCATATATTTT. Translation: CASSGITVNSGNTIYF. Based on the CDR3 plus reference TRBV5-5 and TRBJ1-3, the full variable domain is DAGVTQSPTHLIKTRGQQVTLRCSPISGHKSVSWYQQVLGQGPQFIFQYYEKEERGRGNFPDRFSARQFPNYSSELNVNALLLGDSALYLCASSGITVNSGNTIYFGEGSWLTVV.

This chain links TRBV5-5 with TRBJ1-1; perhaps TRBD1 as D (6 bases). The CDR3 contains 14 residues. Per the germline V gene, CDR1 is SGHKS and CDR2 is YYEKEE (reference sequence). V was pared by 2 bases and J by 4 bases, with 12 bases between. The CDR3 loop reads CASSFARGATEAFF. The CDR3, as DNA: TGTGCCAGCAGCTTTGCCAGGGGCGCCACTGAAGCTTTCTTT.

This chain joins TRBV19 and TRBJ1-3, with D possibly TRBD1 on 6 matching bases. Trimming removed 8 bases at V and 1 base at J, with 12 bases between. Per germline, CDR1 LNHDA and CDR2 SQIVND (reference sequence). The CDR3 has 14 residues. CDR3 in amino acids: CASRTGYSGNTIYF. The CDR3 nucleotides are TGTGCCAGTCGTACAGGGTATTCTGGAAACACCATATATTTT.

The chain couples TRBV5-1 to TRBJ1-5; D is unresolved. The germline V gene has CDR1 SGHRS and CDR2 YFSETQ. This CDR3 comprises 14 residues. V was pared by 0 bases and J by 4 bases, with 8 bases between. Written as DNA, the CDR3 is TGCGCCAGCAGCTTGGCGGCCGGGAATCAGCCCCAGCATTTT. Translation: CASSLAAGNQPQHF.